The clone carrying this TCR beta chain was seen a few times. A junction boundary mismatches the germline segment, possibly from a read error. The data are from a study of T-cell reconstitution after alpha-beta-depleted transplantation in children. The CDR3 is 13 residues long. Germline CDR1 is LGHDT and CDR2 is YNNKEL (reference sequence). A TCRbeta library incorporating unique molecular identifiers was prepared. A single record per CDR3 protein comes from TCRdb applying MiXCR to the PCR reads. The sample lists roughly 610,000 distinct CDR3 sequences, roughly a tenth seen once, with approximately 4.1% in the top ten.

The sample consisted of PBMCs from the stem cell graft donor, taken from the stem cell graft. The chain recombines TRBV3-1 with TRBJ2-3, with 9 bases matching TRBD2. The TCR comes from a human donor who donated a stem cell graft to a child with acute myeloid leukemia. CDR3 bases: TGTGCCAGCAGCCAATCAAGCGGGAGGAGGGGATCTTTT. This translates into CASSQSSGRRGSF.